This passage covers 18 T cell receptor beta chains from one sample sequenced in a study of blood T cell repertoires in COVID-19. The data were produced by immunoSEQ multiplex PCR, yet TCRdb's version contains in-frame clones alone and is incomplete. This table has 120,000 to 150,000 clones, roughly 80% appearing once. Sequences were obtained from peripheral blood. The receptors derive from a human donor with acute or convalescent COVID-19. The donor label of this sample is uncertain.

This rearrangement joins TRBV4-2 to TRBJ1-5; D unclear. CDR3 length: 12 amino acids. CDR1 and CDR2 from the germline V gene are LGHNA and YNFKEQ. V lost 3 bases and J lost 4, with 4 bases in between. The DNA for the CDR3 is TGTGCCAGCAGCCAGTTAAATCAGCCCCAGCATTTT. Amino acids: CASSQLNQPQHF.

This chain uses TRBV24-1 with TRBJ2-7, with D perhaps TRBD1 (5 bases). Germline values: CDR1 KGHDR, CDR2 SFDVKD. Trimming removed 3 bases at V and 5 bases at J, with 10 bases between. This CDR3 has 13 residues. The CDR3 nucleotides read TGTGCCACCAGTGATGTGCAAGGGGACGAGCAGTACTTC. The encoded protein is CATSDVQGDEQYF.

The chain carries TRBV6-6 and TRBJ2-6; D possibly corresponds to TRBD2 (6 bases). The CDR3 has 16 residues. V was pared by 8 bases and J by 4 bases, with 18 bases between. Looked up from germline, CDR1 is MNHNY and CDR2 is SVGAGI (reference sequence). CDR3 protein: CASLRGGDGGANVLTF. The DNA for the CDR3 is TGTGCCAGCCTTCGCGGAGGGGATGGCGGGGCCAACGTCCTGACTTTC.

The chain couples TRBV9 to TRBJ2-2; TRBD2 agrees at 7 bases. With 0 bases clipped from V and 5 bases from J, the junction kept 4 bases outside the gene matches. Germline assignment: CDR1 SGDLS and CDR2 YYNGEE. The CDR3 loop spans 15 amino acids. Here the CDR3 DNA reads TGTGCCAGCAGCGTAGAGGGAGGGCATACCGGGGAGCTGTTTTTT. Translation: CASSVEGGHTGELFF.

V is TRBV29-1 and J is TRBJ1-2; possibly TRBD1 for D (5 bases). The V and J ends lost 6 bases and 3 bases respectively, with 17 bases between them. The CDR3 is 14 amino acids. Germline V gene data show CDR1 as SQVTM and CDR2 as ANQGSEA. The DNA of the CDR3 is TGCAGCGTCCCCGGGGCAGGAGGGGACTATGGCTACACCTTC. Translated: CSVPGAGGDYGYTF.

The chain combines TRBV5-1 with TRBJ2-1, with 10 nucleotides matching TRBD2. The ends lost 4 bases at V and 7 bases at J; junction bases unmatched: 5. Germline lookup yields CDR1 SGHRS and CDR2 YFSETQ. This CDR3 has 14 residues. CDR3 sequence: CASSSGTSENEQFF. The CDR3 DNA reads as TGCGCCAGCAGCAGCGGGACTAGCGAAAATGAGCAGTTCTTC.

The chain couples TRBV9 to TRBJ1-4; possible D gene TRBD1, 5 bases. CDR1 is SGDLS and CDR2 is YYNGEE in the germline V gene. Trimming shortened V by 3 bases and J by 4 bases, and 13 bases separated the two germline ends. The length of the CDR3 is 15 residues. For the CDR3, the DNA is TGTGCCAGCAGCGAAGGGACTAACTATAATGAAAAACTGTTTTTT. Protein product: CASSEGTNYNEKLFF.

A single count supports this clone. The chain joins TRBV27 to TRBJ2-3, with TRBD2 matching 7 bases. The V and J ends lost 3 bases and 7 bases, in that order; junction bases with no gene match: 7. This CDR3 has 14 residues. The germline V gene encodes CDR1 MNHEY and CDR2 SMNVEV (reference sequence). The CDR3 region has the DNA TGTGCCAGCAGTTTCGGACTAGTTCACAATACGCAGTATTTT. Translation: CASSFGLVHNTQYF.

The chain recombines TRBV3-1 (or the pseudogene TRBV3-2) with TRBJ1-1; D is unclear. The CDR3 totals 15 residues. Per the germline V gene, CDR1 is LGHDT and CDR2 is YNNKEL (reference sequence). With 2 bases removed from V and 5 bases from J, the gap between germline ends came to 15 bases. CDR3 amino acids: CASSQSPGKRTEAFF. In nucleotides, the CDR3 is TGTGCCAGCAGCCAAAGTCCGGGAAAAAGAACTGAAGCTTTCTTT.

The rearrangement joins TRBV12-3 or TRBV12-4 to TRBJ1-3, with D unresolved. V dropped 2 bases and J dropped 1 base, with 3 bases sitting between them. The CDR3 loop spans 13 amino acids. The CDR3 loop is CASSLSSGNTIYF. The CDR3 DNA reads TGTGCCAGCAGTTTATCGTCTGGAAACACCATATATTTT.

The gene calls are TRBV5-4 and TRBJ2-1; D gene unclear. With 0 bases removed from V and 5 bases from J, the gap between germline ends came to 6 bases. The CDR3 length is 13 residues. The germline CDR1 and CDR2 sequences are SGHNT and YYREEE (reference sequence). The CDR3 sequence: CASSLGSNNEQFF. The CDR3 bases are TGTGCCAGCAGCTTGGGTAGCAACAATGAGCAGTTCTTC.

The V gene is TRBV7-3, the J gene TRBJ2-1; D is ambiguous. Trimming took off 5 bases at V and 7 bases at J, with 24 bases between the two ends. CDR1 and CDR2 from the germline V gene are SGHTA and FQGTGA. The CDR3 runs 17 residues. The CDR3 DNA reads TGTGCCAGCAGCGCGGCTCCCGGAGCTTCGCCCTTAAATGAGCAGTTCTTC. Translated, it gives CASSAAPGASPLNEQFF.

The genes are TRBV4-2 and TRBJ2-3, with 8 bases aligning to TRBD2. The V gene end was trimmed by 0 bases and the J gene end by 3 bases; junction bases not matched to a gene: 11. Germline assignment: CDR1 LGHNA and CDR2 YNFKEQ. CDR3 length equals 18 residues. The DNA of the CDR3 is TGTGCCAGCAGCCAAGATGGGGGGTTAGCGGGGTCTACAGATACGCAGTATTTT. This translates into CASSQDGGLAGSTDTQYF.

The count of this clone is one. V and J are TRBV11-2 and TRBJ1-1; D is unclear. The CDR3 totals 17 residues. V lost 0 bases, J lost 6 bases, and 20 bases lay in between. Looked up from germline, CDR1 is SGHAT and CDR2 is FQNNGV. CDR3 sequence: CASSLDSLYQTESEAFF. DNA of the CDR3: TGTGCCAGCAGCTTAGATTCCCTATACCAGACTGAGTCTGAAGCTTTCTTT.

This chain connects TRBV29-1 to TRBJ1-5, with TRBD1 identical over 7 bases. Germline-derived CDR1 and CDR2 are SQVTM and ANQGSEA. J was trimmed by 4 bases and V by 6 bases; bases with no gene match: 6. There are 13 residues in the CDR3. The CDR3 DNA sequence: TGCAGCGTCGGACAGGACCTTAATCAGCCCCAGCATTTT. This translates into CSVGQDLNQPQHF.

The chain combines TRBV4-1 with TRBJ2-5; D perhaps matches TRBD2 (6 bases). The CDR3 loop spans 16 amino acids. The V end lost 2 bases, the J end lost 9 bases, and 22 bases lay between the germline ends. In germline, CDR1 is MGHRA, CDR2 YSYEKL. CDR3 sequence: CASSQPFGGDRGAQYF. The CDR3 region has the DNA TGCGCCAGCAGCCAACCGTTTGGCGGGGACCGGGGTGCCCAGTACTTC.

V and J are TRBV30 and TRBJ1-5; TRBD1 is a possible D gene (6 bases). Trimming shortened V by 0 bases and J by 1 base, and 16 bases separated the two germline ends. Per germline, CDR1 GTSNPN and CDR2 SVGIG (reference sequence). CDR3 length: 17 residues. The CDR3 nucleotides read TGTGCCTGGAGTGTGGGTGGGGGACAAACAAGCAATCAGCCCCAGCATTTT. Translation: CAWSVGGGQTSNQPQHF.

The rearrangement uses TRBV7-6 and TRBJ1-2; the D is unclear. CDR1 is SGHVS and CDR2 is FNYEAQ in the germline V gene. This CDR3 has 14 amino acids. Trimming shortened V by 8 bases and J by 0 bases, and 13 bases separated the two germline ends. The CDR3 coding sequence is TGTGCCAGCGGCCCCCGTGCCCCTAACTATGGCTACACCTTC. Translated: CASGPRAPNYGYTF.